The clone carrying this T cell receptor beta chain was counted many times. Antigen: not known. Library preparation (for TCRbeta) was performed with unique molecular identifiers. One entry per CDR3 protein, called by TCRdb with MiXCR from the PCR reads. Among approximately 650,000 distinct CDR3 sequences listed, approximately 14% were seen once. The sample is drawn from a study of T-cell reconstitution after alpha-beta-depleted transplantation in children. Study-wide points: A year had passed since transplant, and T-cell counts and diversity by then came mostly from newly produced T cells.

The TCR comes from a girl aged 2-10 years with congenital amegakaryocytic thrombocytopenia, due to receive a stem cell transplant. This specimen was PBMCs, taken before TCRalphabeta/CD19-depleted stem cell transplant.

CDR3 residues: CSAGLAGQIGQFF. In nucleotides, the CDR3 is TGCAGTGCCGGACTAGCGGGACAGATTGGGCAGTTCTTC. V and J are TRBV20-1 and TRBJ2-1; 12 nucleotides agree with TRBD2. The germline V gene has CDR1 DFQATT and CDR2 SNEGSKA (reference sequence). The CDR3 extends over 13 amino acids. V dropped 6 bases and J dropped 12; count of bases not matched to a gene: 9.